A selection of T cell receptor beta chains follows, all from one sample in a study of cytomegalovirus exposure and HLA in healthy donors. The repertoire was sequenced with immunoSEQ multiplex PCR; TCRdb's copy has only in-frame clones and lacks some. The sample has 200,000 or so clones, less than 90% seen once. The sample consisted of PBMCs. The receptors originated from a girl under two years old in good health and CMV-seronegative. The CDR3 runs from the conserved cysteine through the conserved F or W. Each record gives: V gene, clone size, D gene, J gene, CDR3 DNA, CDR3 protein. The D gene is left open where the match is weak. Not all rows give a size; the values are once, few, many and, for expanded clones, a class.

V: TRBV19
size: few
D: -
J: TRBJ2-5
DNA: TGTGCCAGTAGTACCGACAGTTACCAAGAGACCCAGTACTTC
CDR3: CASSTDSYQETQYF

V: TRBV6-5
size: -
D: TRBD2
J: TRBJ2-1
DNA: TGTGCCAGCAGTTCCTTAGCGGGAGGGAACGAGCAGTTCTTC
CDR3: CASSSLAGGNEQFF

V: TRBV18
size: -
D: -
J: TRBJ2-7
DNA: TGTGCCAGCTCACCAACAAATTCCTACGAGCAGTACTTC
CDR3: CASSPTNSYEQYF

V: TRBV4-3
size: -
D: -
J: TRBJ2-6
DNA: TGCGCCAGCAGCCAAGTGCAGGGGTTTGGGGCCAACGTCCTGACTTTC
CDR3: CASSQVQGFGANVLTF

V: TRBV4-1
size: -
D: -
J: TRBJ2-5
DNA: TGCGCCAGCAGCCAAGGGAGACTGGAGTCCGGCACCCAGTACTTC
CDR3: CASSQGRLESGTQYF

V: TRBV20-1
size: once
D: -
J: TRBJ2-7
DNA: TGCAGTGCCACTAGCTACGAGCAGTACTTC
CDR3: CSATSYEQYF

V: TRBV25-1
size: -
D: TRBD2
J: TRBJ2-1
DNA: TGTGCCAGCAAGTCGACTAGCGGATCCTCCTACAATGAGCAGTTCTTC
CDR3: CASKSTSGSSYNEQFF

V: TRBV13
size: -
D: -
J: TRBJ1-1
DNA: TGTGCCAGCAGAAGGTTTGTCAACAGGAACACTGAAGCTTTCTTT
CDR3: CASRRFVNRNTEAFF

V: TRBV7-8
size: once
D: TRBD1
J: TRBJ2-3
DNA: TGTGCCAGCAGCCTCCCCCTACACCGGGACAGGGGCTCCCCCGGGACAGATACGCAGTATTTT
CDR3: CASSLPLHRDRGSPGTDTQYF

V: TRBV29-1
size: -
D: -
J: TRBJ2-1
DNA: TGCAGCGTTGAAGATTTATATATAGACAATGAGCAGTTCTTC
CDR3: CSVEDLYIDNEQFF